This T cell receptor beta chain comes out of a study of T cells in localized non-small cell lung cancer. About this clone itself: Its target is unknown.

Overall study findings and caveats: Sequencing was limited to one tumor region, leaving the possibility of heterogeneity open. The study linked higher blood T cell density to longer overall survival. Tumor trailed uninvolved adjacent lung in T cell clonality, which peaked there. Appearance in adjacent lung was seen for a median around 58 of the top 100 tumor clones.

The CDR3 has 15 amino acids. After removal of 4 bases from V and 4 bases from J, the junction contained 7 bases not matched to a gene. Per the germline V gene, CDR1 is SGHRS and CDR2 is YFSETQ. Clones were sequenced by immunoSEQ multiplex PCR, and TCRdb holds only the in-frame ones, with some missing. The sample has about 77,000 clones; around nine tenths are singletons. The sequenced sample was peripheral blood, obtained before any cancer treatment. This TCR was sampled from a woman aged 40-69 years with stage I squamous cell lung carcinoma. The J gene is TRBJ2-2, the V gene TRBV5-1; 7 bases match TRBD1. The CDR3 is CASSLTGSSTGELFF. The CDR3 nucleotides are TGCGCCAGCAGCCTGACAGGGTCGAGCACCGGGGAGCTGTTTTTT.